Below are 22 T cell receptor beta chains sequenced from a single sample in a study of cytomegalovirus exposure and HLA in healthy donors. In the PCR, 60 Vbeta and 13 Jbeta primers were used. TCRdb's table, derived via immunoSEQ multiplex PCR, lists solely in-frame clones and lacks some. The data contain fewer than 250,000 clones, roughly 80% of them singletons. The sample taken for sequencing was PBMCs. The source of these receptors is a man under 40 in good health and CMV-seronegative.

As concerns this clone: Other DNA sequences of this sample code for an identical CDR3. The rearrangement joins TRBV4-2 to TRBJ1-5; TRBD1 agrees at 7 bases. There are 17 residues in the CDR3. The J segment lost 2 bases and the V segment lost 0 bases, leaving 7 bases of the junction unmatched. Germline loops: CDR1 LGHNA, CDR2 YNFKEQ. The CDR3 region is CASSQDPAGGGNQPQHF. The CDR3 DNA is TGTGCCAGCAGCCAAGATCCGGCAGGGGGTGGCAATCAGCCCCAGCATTTT.

The chain links TRBV7-6 to TRBJ1-5; TRBD1 might be the D (6 bases). Germline CDR1 and CDR2: SGHVS and FNYEAQ. With 2 bases removed from V and 7 bases from J, the gap between germline ends came to 15 bases. CDR3 length equals 15 residues. CDR3 protein: CASSLMAGVGQPQHF. As DNA, the CDR3 is TGTGCCAGCAGCTTAATGGCAGGGGTTGGACAGCCCCAGCATTTT.

V usage is TRBV28 and J usage is TRBJ1-5, with D uncertain. CDR3 length: 14 residues. Trimming removed 1 base at V and 4 bases at J, with 8 bases between. The germline CDR1 and CDR2 sequences are MDHEN and SYDVKM. The DNA for the CDR3 is TGTGCCAGCAGTTTATTCCAGGCAAATCAGCCCCAGCATTTT. Amino acids: CASSLFQANQPQHF.

The chain combines TRBV7-9 with TRBJ2-7, with D uncertain. Germline CDR1 is SEHNR and CDR2 is FQNEAQ (reference sequence). This CDR3 region has 13 residues. Between the trimmed V and J ends, which lost 3 bases and 3 bases, there was a span of 9 bases. The chain's CDR3 is CASSFGTGYEQYF. Here the CDR3 DNA reads TGTGCCAGCAGCTTTGGTACCGGCTACGAGCAGTACTTC.

The chain combines TRBV6-5 with TRBJ1-1; 7 bases map to TRBD1. The CDR3 length is 15 residues. V shed 2 bases and J 4 bases; nucleotides not matched to a gene: 7. Germline CDR1 reads MNHEY; CDR2 reads SVGAGI. The CDR3 loop reads CASSYLKGGGTEAFF. In DNA, the CDR3 is TGTGCCAGCAGTTACCTTAAAGGGGGCGGCACTGAAGCTTTCTTT.

The V and J genes are TRBV10-3 and TRBJ2-5; 10 bases are shared with TRBD1. The J call may be faulty, since TRBJ2-7 better matches the DNA end. The CDR3 length is 15 residues. Per the germline V gene, CDR1 is ENHRY and CDR2 is SYGVKD. The CDR3 protein is CAISDPGQGTYEQYF. The DNA of the CDR3 is TGTGCCATCAGTGACCCGGGACAGGGGACGTACGAGCAGTACTTC.

V and J are TRBV7-2 and TRBJ2-7; 7 bases map to TRBD2. Germline V gene data show CDR1 as SGHTA and CDR2 as FQGNSA. CDR3 size: 16 residues. V dropped 4 bases and J dropped 3; count of bases not matched to a gene: 12. In nucleotides, the CDR3 is TGTGCCAGCAGCTCTCAGGGACTATTGCTAGGCTACGAGCAGTACTTC. It yields the protein CASSSQGLLLGYEQYF.

V gene TRBV2 combines with J gene TRBJ1-6, with a weak D call TRBD1 (6 bases). Germline lookup yields CDR1 SNHLY and CDR2 FYNNEI. Trimming took 6 bases from V and 6 from J, leaving 15 bases between them. The CDR3 runs to 15 residues. Here the CDR3 DNA reads TGTGCCAGCAGACCATACGGACAGTCTAATTCACCCCTCCACTTT. Translating it yields CASRPYGQSNSPLHF. The full variable domain, its missing parts supplied by reference TRBV2 and TRBJ1-6, is EPEVTQTPSHQVTQMGQEVILRCVPISNHLYFYWYRQILGQKVEFLVSFYNNEISEKSEIFDDQFSVERPDGSNFTLKIRSTKLEDSAMYFCASRPYGQSNSPLHFGNGTRLTVT.

The chain is built from TRBV28 and TRBJ2-7; D unresolved. This CDR3 is 12 amino acids long. V lost 3 bases and J 3 bases, leaving 6 bases between the germline ends. CDR1 is MDHEN and CDR2 is SYDVKM in the germline V gene. CDR3 region: CASSLPGYEQYF. The DNA for the CDR3 is TGTGCCAGCAGTTTGCCGGGCTACGAGCAGTACTTC.

The V gene is TRBV5-1, the J gene TRBJ2-5; 13 bases agree with TRBD2. The V gene end was trimmed by 0 bases and the J gene end by 4 bases; junction bases not matched to a gene: 3. There are 16 residues in the CDR3. CDR1 is SGHRS, CDR2 YFSETQ, per germline. The CDR3 here is CASSLGLAGGGETQYF. CDR3 nucleotide sequence: TGCGCCAGCAGCTTGGGACTAGCGGGGGGAGGAGAGACCCAGTACTTC.

This clone came up once. An end of the junction does not agree with germline; a read error may underlie this. Written as DNA, the CDR3 is TGTGCCGGCAGTTTAGGAGTCGGCCGACCCCAGCATTTT. Translating gives CAGSLGVGRPQHF. The chain combines TRBV27 with TRBJ1-5; D uncertain. Germline-derived CDR1 and CDR2 are MNHEY and SMNVEV (reference sequence). CDR3 length equals 13 residues.

V gene TRBV7-9 combines with J gene TRBJ1-1; D may be TRBD1 (6 bases). There are 16 residues in the CDR3. Germline V gives CDR1 SEHNR, CDR2 FQNEAQ (reference sequence). The CDR3: CVCFGRGGFVNTEAFF. The CDR3 DNA follows: TGTGTATGTTTTGGCAGGGGCGGATTTGTGAACACTGAAGCTTTCTTT.

V usage is TRBV6-5 and J usage is TRBJ1-5; D is perhaps TRBD1 (6 bases). This CDR3 contains 15 residues. Trimming took off 0 bases at V and 9 bases at J, with 15 bases between the two ends. Germline assignment: CDR1 MNHEY and CDR2 SVGAGI. The CDR3 nucleotides read TGTGCCAGCAGTTACTCGACCCCCACAGGGATGCCCCAGCATTTT. Residues: CASSYSTPTGMPQHF.

V and J are TRBV10-2 and TRBJ1-4, with 7 bases that match TRBD1. Germline V CDR1 and CDR2: WSHSY, SAAADI. The CDR3 loop spans 23 amino acids. Germline trimming cut 8 bases from V and 1 base from J; bases unmatched to any gene: 31. CDR3 in amino acids: CASQRRLRAPLAIQGITNEKLFF. The CDR3 DNA reads TGCGCCAGCCAACGGAGACTAAGGGCCCCCCTGGCGATACAGGGGATAACTAATGAAAAACTGTTTTTT.

The J gene is TRBJ1-6, the V gene TRBV4-1, with TRBD1 matching over 8 bases. V gave up 1 base and J gave up 7 bases; unmatched junction bases: 3. There are 15 residues in the CDR3. Germline CDR1 reads MGHRA; CDR2 reads YSYEKL. CDR3 sequence (DNA): TGCGCCAGCAGCCAAGGGGACAGGTCCAATTCACCCCTCCACTTT. Protein sequence: CASSQGDRSNSPLHF.

The genes are TRBV19 and TRBJ2-3; TRBD2 aligns across 11 bases. Per germline, CDR1 LNHDA and CDR2 SQIVND (reference sequence). This CDR3 is 15 amino acids long. With V trimmed by 4 bases and J by 6 bases, 6 bases remained unmatched. DNA of the CDR3: TGTGCCAGTAGTAGCTTGACTAGCGGGGCCGATACGCAGTATTTT. Translation gives CASSSLTSGADTQYF.

V gene TRBV10-2 combines with J gene TRBJ1-1, with 9 bases lining up with TRBD1. CDR1 is WSHSY, CDR2 SAAADI, per germline. The CDR3 consists of 14 residues. The J segment lost 4 bases and the V segment lost 7 bases, leaving 7 bases of the junction unmatched. This chain's CDR3 is CASTGTGLSTEAFF. The CDR3 DNA follows: TGCGCCAGCACGGGGACAGGGTTGAGCACTGAAGCTTTCTTT.

The CDR3 protein is CASSLGGWETGSKNIQYF. CDR3 nucleotide sequence: TGCGCCAGCAGCTTGGGGGGATGGGAGACAGGGTCCAAAAACATTCAGTACTTC. The V call is TRBV5-1, the J call TRBJ2-4; 7 positions match TRBD1. The CDR3 is 18 amino acids. Germline V gene data show CDR1 as SGHRS and CDR2 as YFSETQ. V lost 0 bases and J lost 2; bases outside the gene matches: 11.

This clone was recorded only once. The DNA for the CDR3 is TGTGCCAGCAGTTTCTGGGACATTGATAACTATGGCTACACCTTC. Translating it yields CASSFWDIDNYGYTF. The rearrangement joins TRBV5-6 to TRBJ1-2; a possible D gene is TRBD1 (6 bases). CDR3 length equals 15 residues. Trimming left V 5 bases short and J 1 base short, with 15 bases between. The germline V gene has CDR1 SGHDT and CDR2 YYEEEE.

The chain employs TRBV4-1 and TRBJ1-4; the D gene is possibly TRBD1 (5 bases). The CDR3 totals 15 residues. CDR1 is MGHRA, CDR2 YSYEKL, per germline. Trimming removed 4 bases from V and 2 bases from J, with 11 bases in between. CDR3 region: CASSPPGNTNEKLFF. The CDR3 DNA sequence: TGCGCCAGCAGCCCCCCAGGGAATACTAATGAAAAACTGTTTTTT.

This clone appeared a single time. The chain links TRBV7-2 to TRBJ2-3; a possible D gene is TRBD1 (6 bases). V was pared by 1 base and J by 1 base, with 6 bases between. Germline assignment: CDR1 SGHTA and CDR2 FQGNSA. This CDR3 spans 14 amino acids. This chain's CDR3 is CASSLGGRTDTQYF. Written as DNA, the CDR3 is TGTGCCAGCAGCTTAGGGGGGCGCACAGATACGCAGTATTTT. Using reference TRBV7-2 and TRBJ2-3 for the parts outside the CDR3, the full variable domain is GAGVSQSPSNKVTEKGKDVELRCDPISGHTALYWYRQSLGQGLEFLIYFQGNSAPDKSGLPSDRFSAERTGGSVSTLTIQRTQQEDSAVYLCASSLGGRTDTQYFGPGTRLTVL.

V and J are TRBV6-5 and TRBJ2-3; no clear D. V was shortened by 2 bases and J by 3 bases, with 12 bases between the two germline ends. The CDR3 has 15 residues. Per germline, CDR1 MNHEY and CDR2 SVGAGI. CDR3 in amino acids: CASSYRSQATDTQYF. CDR3 in DNA: TGTGCCAGCAGTTACCGTAGTCAGGCGACAGATACGCAGTATTTT.